This entry is about one TCR beta chain. Clones were read by immunoSEQ multiplex PCR, and TCRdb kept only the in-frame ones, dropping some. The sample yields tens of thousands of clones, roughly nine tenths seen once. V lost 5 bases to trimming and J lost 9 bases, with 17 bases between them. Germline-derived CDR1 and CDR2 are SGHTA and FQGNSA. CDR3 length: 14 amino acids. The data were obtained in a study of OX40 agonist ivuxolimab in advanced cancers. V gene TRBV7-2 combines with J gene TRBJ2-1, with TRBD2 as a possible D gene (5 bases). This receptor was identified in an adult with an advanced solid tumor such as melanoma, head and neck, liver or kidney cancer. This material consisted of CD4+ or CD8+ T cells sorted from blood, taken in a trial of the OX40 agonist ivuxolimab. The CDR3 DNA sequence: TGTGCCAGCAGCCTAACCGCCGCGGGTGGTGAGCAGTTCTTC. It specifies CASSLTAAGGEQFF.